Given below is one T cell receptor (beta chain) in context. This sample is part of a study of blood T cell repertoires in COVID-19. Repertoires were generated with immunoSEQ multiplex PCR, while TCRdb's copy carries only in-frame clones and drops some. The top ten hold about 15% of the sample, which has approximately 230,000 clones, 82% seen once. The CDR3 has 11 amino acids. V gave up 6 bases and J gave up 11 bases, with 13 bases separating them. The sample taken for sequencing was PBMCs or T cells enriched from blood (not recorded which). The chain combines TRBV12-3 or TRBV12-4 with TRBJ1-1; tentatively, D is TRBD1 (5 bases). The source is a man aged 35-49 years who had recovered from COVID-19. CDR3 loop: CASRAGLSAFF. In nucleotides, the CDR3 is TGTGCCAGCAGGGCAGGGCTATCGGCTTTCTTT.